The T cell receptor (beta chain) under discussion was sequenced for a study of blood T cell repertoires in COVID-19. Study as a whole: Acute and convalescent COVID-19 specimens originated in the United States, Italy and Spain. T cells, B-cell-depleted T cells, or PBMCs supplied cDNA or gDNA.

Original methodology: From reference gene primer amplification, estimates of nucleated cell counts were derived. This table comes from immunoSEQ multiplex PCR, and its TCRdb copy is limited to in-frame clones, with some not included. That table furnishes V, J and clone size, whereas the DNA furnished D and trimming. The sample includes fewer than 650,000 clones, around nine tenths of them seen just once. The V segment lost 6 bases and the J segment 6 bases; nucleotides outside the gene matches: 7. Germline CDR1 is SNHLY and CDR2 is FYNNEI. The CDR3 sequence is 14 residues long. Seattle cases were enrolled at active infection and followed longitudinally.

The receptor comes from a woman in her forties or fifties with COVID-19, enrolled during active disease. Sequenced input: peripheral blood. V gene TRBV2 combines with J gene TRBJ1-2, with 10 bases lining up with TRBD1. CDR3: CASSLIGQGDGYTF. Written as DNA, the CDR3 is TGTGCCAGCAGCCTAATTGGACAGGGGGATGGCTACACCTTC.